A selection of T cell receptor beta chains follows, all from one sample in a study of T cell repertoires in cytomegalovirus infection. TCRdb reprocessed the reads with MiXCR, giving one entry per CDR3 protein. The sample lists 300,000 to 400,000 distinct CDR3 sequences, about 25% seen once, with roughly 13% in the top ten. These TCRs are of unknown antigen specificity. Sequenced material: cultured PBMCs, taken from culture after CMV antigen stimulation. The receptors here all came from a human donor in good health (CMV status not recorded). Some clones in this sample may be carry-over from other donors' samples. CDR3s include the opening cysteine and the closing phenylalanine or tryptophan. A D gene is named only where the DNA matches it firmly. Expanded clones get a size class; other rows say once, few or many, or leave the size out.

V gene: TRBV11-2
clone size: few
J gene: TRBJ1-1
D gene: NA
CDR3 protein: CASSPRGPGGAFF
CDR3 DNA: TGTGCCAGCAGCCCCCGGGGCCCGGGAGGAGCTTTCTTT

V gene: TRBV7-9
clone size: few
J gene: TRBJ2-7
D gene: TRBD2
CDR3 protein: CASSYLFQGGSDEQYF
CDR3 DNA: TGTGCCAGCAGTTACCTATTCCAGGGAGGGTCAGACGAGCAGTACTTC

V gene: TRBV11-2
clone size: few
J gene: TRBJ2-7
D gene: TRBD2
CDR3 protein: CASSLPRAASGSSYEQYF
CDR3 DNA: TGTGCCAGCAGCTTACCCCGGGCGGCTAGCGGGAGTTCCTACGAGCAGTACTTC

V gene: TRBV12-3/TRBV12-4
clone size: many
J gene: TRBJ2-3
D gene: TRBD1
CDR3 protein: CASSIVEGARDTQYF
CDR3 DNA: TGTGCCAGCTCCATCGTAGAGGGGGCTAGAGATACGCAGTATTTT

V gene: TRBV27
clone size: NA
J gene: TRBJ1-5
D gene: TRBD1
CDR3 protein: CASSLQGEVQPQHF
CDR3 DNA: TGTGCCAGCAGTTTACAGGGGGAGGTTCAGCCCCAGCATTTT

V gene: TRBV7-2
clone size: few
J gene: TRBJ1-2
D gene: NA
CDR3 protein: CASSLAHGANYGYTF
CDR3 DNA: TGTGCCAGCAGCTTAGCCCACGGAGCTAACTATGGCTACACCTTC

V gene: TRBV5-3
clone size: few
J gene: TRBJ2-2
D gene: NA
CDR3 protein: CAPADPNTGELFF
CDR3 DNA: TGTGCACCAGCCGACCCGAACACCGGGGAGCTGTTTTTT

V gene: TRBV12-3/TRBV12-4
clone size: few
J gene: TRBJ2-1
D gene: NA
CDR3 protein: CASSFGGGLDNEQFF
CDR3 DNA: TGTGCCAGCAGTTTTGGGGGAGGCTTAGACAATGAGCAGTTCTTC

V gene: TRBV7-2
clone size: few
J gene: TRBJ2-3
D gene: NA
CDR3 protein: CASSLAWAVTDTQYF
CDR3 DNA: TGTGCCAGCAGCTTAGCCTGGGCGGTCACAGATACGCAGTATTTT

V gene: TRBV11-2
clone size: NA
J gene: TRBJ1-3
D gene: NA
CDR3 protein: CASSQGSSGNTIYF
CDR3 DNA: TGTGCCAGCAGCCAGGGGAGCTCTGGAAACACCATATATTTT

V gene: TRBV7-2
clone size: NA
J gene: TRBJ2-2
D gene: NA
CDR3 protein: CASSLETWPRVGTGELFF
CDR3 DNA: TGTGCCAGCAGCTTAGAGACTTGGCCTAGGGTTGGCACCGGGGAGCTGTTTTTT

V gene: TRBV7-6
clone size: NA
J gene: TRBJ2-1
D gene: TRBD2
CDR3 protein: CASSLALSGRENEQFF
CDR3 DNA: TGTGCCAGCAGCTTAGCTCTGAGCGGGAGAGAAAATGAGCAGTTCTTC

V gene: TRBV7-2
clone size: NA
J gene: TRBJ2-1
D gene: TRBD2
CDR3 protein: CASSKTSHSYNEQFF
CDR3 DNA: TGTGCCAGCAGCAAGACTAGCCACTCCTACAATGAGCAGTTCTTC

V gene: TRBV7-2
clone size: many
J gene: TRBJ2-1
D gene: NA
CDR3 protein: CASSPTPEGLPHNEQFF
CDR3 DNA: TGTGCCAGCAGCCCCACCCCTGAGGGATTACCCCACAATGAGCAGTTCTTC

V gene: TRBV12-3/TRBV12-4
clone size: NA
J gene: TRBJ2-7
D gene: NA
CDR3 protein: CASRVAYSYEQYF
CDR3 DNA: TGTGCCTCCCGGGTAGCTTATTCCTACGAGCAGTACTTC

V gene: TRBV7-2
clone size: NA
J gene: TRBJ2-7
D gene: NA
CDR3 protein: CASTPTWGSSYEQYF
CDR3 DNA: TGTGCCAGCACCCCGACGTGGGGGTCAAGTTACGAGCAGTACTTC

V gene: TRBV7-9
clone size: few
J gene: TRBJ2-3
D gene: NA
CDR3 protein: CASSPPGGLRNTDTQYF
CDR3 DNA: TGTGCCAGCAGCCCGCCCGGGGGACTTAGGAACACAGATACGCAGTATTTT

V gene: TRBV7-2
clone size: many
J gene: TRBJ2-7
D gene: NA
CDR3 protein: CASGPYGTGEQYF
CDR3 DNA: TGTGCCAGCGGTCCTTACGGGACGGGGGAGCAGTACTTC

V gene: TRBV12-3/TRBV12-4
clone size: NA
J gene: TRBJ1-2
D gene: NA
CDR3 protein: CASSLDRAAYGYTF
CDR3 DNA: TGTGCCAGCAGTTTAGATCGGGCAGCCTATGGCTACACCTTC

V gene: TRBV7-3
clone size: few
J gene: TRBJ2-5
D gene: TRBD2
CDR3 protein: CASSPSTSRETQYF
CDR3 DNA: TGTGCCAGCAGCCCTTCGACTAGCCGAGAGACCCAGTACTTC

V gene: TRBV7-9
clone size: many
J gene: TRBJ2-3
D gene: NA
CDR3 protein: CASRIVGGNTQYF
CDR3 DNA: TGTGCCAGTAGAATAGTGGGCGGGAATACGCAGTATTTT

V gene: TRBV12-3/TRBV12-4
clone size: NA
J gene: TRBJ2-1
D gene: TRBD2
CDR3 protein: CAGTFSGRAGDEQFF
CDR3 DNA: TGTGCCGGCACTTTTAGCGGGAGGGCCGGGGATGAGCAGTTCTTC

V gene: TRBV12-3/TRBV12-4
clone size: NA
J gene: TRBJ2-3
D gene: NA
CDR3 protein: CASSLVLVGTDTQYF
CDR3 DNA: TGTGCCAGCAGTTTAGTACTAGTAGGGACAGATACGCAGTATTTT

V gene: TRBV7-2
clone size: NA
J gene: TRBJ2-3
D gene: NA
CDR3 protein: CASSGSWGDTQYF
CDR3 DNA: TGTGCCAGCAGCGGTAGCTGGGGGGATACGCAGTATTTT

V gene: TRBV7-2
clone size: many
J gene: TRBJ1-2
D gene: NA
CDR3 protein: CASSLEFRQRTGYTF
CDR3 DNA: TGTGCCAGCAGCTTAGAGTTTAGACAGCGTACTGGCTACACCTTC

V gene: TRBV10-3
clone size: NA
J gene: TRBJ1-2
D gene: NA
CDR3 protein: CAISEFTAYGYTF
CDR3 DNA: TGTGCCATCAGTGAATTTACAGCCTATGGCTACACCTTC

V gene: TRBV18
clone size: few
J gene: TRBJ1-4
D gene: TRBD1
CDR3 protein: CASSALGQGNEKLFF
CDR3 DNA: TGTGCCAGCTCAGCGCTCGGACAGGGGAATGAAAAACTGTTTTTT

V gene: TRBV27
clone size: NA
J gene: TRBJ2-4
D gene: NA
CDR3 protein: CASSLSDVAKNIQYF
CDR3 DNA: TGTGCCAGCAGTTTATCGGACGTGGCCAAAAACATTCAGTACTTC

V gene: TRBV5-1
clone size: many
J gene: TRBJ1-3
D gene: NA
CDR3 protein: CASSLAGTSGNTIYF
CDR3 DNA: TGCGCCAGCAGCTTGGCAGGGACCTCTGGAAACACCATATATTTT

V gene: TRBV7-2
clone size: few
J gene: TRBJ2-5
D gene: NA
CDR3 protein: CASSTRIKETQYF
CDR3 DNA: TGTGCCAGCAGCACCAGAATCAAAGAGACCCAGTACTTC

V gene: TRBV12-3/TRBV12-4
clone size: few
J gene: TRBJ2-7
D gene: TRBD1
CDR3 protein: CASNPGQIFYEQYF
CDR3 DNA: TGTGCCAGCAATCCGGGACAGATCTTCTACGAGCAGTACTTC

V gene: TRBV2
clone size: NA
J gene: TRBJ2-2
D gene: TRBD2
CDR3 protein: CASTAGLASGELFF
CDR3 DNA: TGTGCCAGCACTGCGGGACTAGCCTCCGGGGAGCTGTTTTTT

V gene: TRBV7-2
clone size: many
J gene: TRBJ2-2
D gene: NA
CDR3 protein: CASSRDGQNTGELFF
CDR3 DNA: TGTGCCAGCAGTAGGGACGGGCAGAACACCGGGGAGCTGTTTTTT

V gene: TRBV30
clone size: few
J gene: TRBJ1-3
D gene: NA
CDR3 protein: CAWRRRVPAGNTIYF
CDR3 DNA: TGTGCCTGGAGGCGCCGGGTCCCAGCTGGAAACACCATATATTTT

V gene: TRBV7-4
clone size: NA
J gene: TRBJ2-2
D gene: NA
CDR3 protein: CASSLQFRATGELFF
CDR3 DNA: TGTGCCAGCAGCCTCCAGTTTAGAGCCACCGGGGAGCTGTTTTTT

V gene: TRBV19
clone size: NA
J gene: TRBJ2-1
D gene: NA
CDR3 protein: CASSIADNEQFF
CDR3 DNA: TGTGCCAGTAGTATAGCGGATAATGAGCAGTTCTTC

V gene: TRBV7-8
clone size: NA
J gene: TRBJ2-1
D gene: NA
CDR3 protein: CASSSAGLGRDNEQFF
CDR3 DNA: TGTGCCAGCAGCTCCGCCGGCCTAGGAAGAGACAATGAGCAGTTCTTC

V gene: TRBV5-1
clone size: few
J gene: TRBJ2-1
D gene: NA
CDR3 protein: CASSPLKGGAYNEQFF
CDR3 DNA: TGCGCCAGCAGCCCACTTAAGGGGGGCGCCTACAATGAGCAGTTCTTC

V gene: TRBV7-4
clone size: NA
J gene: TRBJ2-4
D gene: NA
CDR3 protein: CASSTTGTNIQYF
CDR3 DNA: TGTGCCAGCAGCACAACCGGGACGAACATTCAGTACTTC

V gene: TRBV7-9
clone size: few
J gene: TRBJ2-5
D gene: NA
CDR3 protein: CASSLTSGGGETQYF
CDR3 DNA: TGTGCCAGCAGCTTAACAAGCGGAGGCGGGGAGACCCAGTACTTC

V gene: TRBV6-6
clone size: NA
J gene: TRBJ2-3
D gene: NA
CDR3 protein: CASSPYSTGATDTQYF
CDR3 DNA: TGTGCCAGCAGTCCATATAGTACGGGCGCTACAGATACGCAGTATTTT

V gene: TRBV6-5
clone size: few
J gene: TRBJ1-4
D gene: NA
CDR3 protein: CASSYSHRTHEKLFF
CDR3 DNA: TGTGCCAGCAGTTACTCACACCGGACCCATGAAAAACTGTTTTTT

V gene: TRBV12-5
clone size: NA
J gene: TRBJ1-5
D gene: TRBD1
CDR3 protein: CASGQQDRGWGNQPQHF
CDR3 DNA: TGTGCTAGTGGCCAACAGGACAGGGGTTGGGGCAATCAGCCCCAGCATTTT

V gene: TRBV7-2
clone size: NA
J gene: TRBJ2-7
D gene: NA
CDR3 protein: CASSFAHEQYF
CDR3 DNA: TGTGCCAGCAGCTTTGCGCACGAGCAGTACTTC

V gene: TRBV5-6
clone size: NA
J gene: TRBJ1-5
D gene: NA
CDR3 protein: CASRKGQNNQPQHF
CDR3 DNA: TGTGCCAGCAGGAAAGGACAGAACAATCAGCCCCAGCATTTT

V gene: TRBV11-2
clone size: NA
J gene: TRBJ2-1
D gene: NA
CDR3 protein: CASSLESGVYNEQFF
CDR3 DNA: TGTGCCAGCAGCTTGGAATCGGGGGTGTACAATGAGCAGTTCTTC

V gene: TRBV7-2
clone size: many
J gene: TRBJ1-4
D gene: NA
CDR3 protein: CASSPSGDYDEKLFF
CDR3 DNA: TGTGCCAGCAGCCCCTCAGGGGATTACGATGAAAAACTGTTTTTT

V gene: TRBV5-1
clone size: NA
J gene: TRBJ2-1
D gene: NA
CDR3 protein: CASSWGTGTRGYNEQFF
CDR3 DNA: TGCGCCAGCAGCTGGGGCACCGGGACAAGGGGATACAATGAGCAGTTCTTC

V gene: TRBV11-3
clone size: few
J gene: TRBJ1-2
D gene: NA
CDR3 protein: CASSLGMGLLGYGYTF
CDR3 DNA: TGTGCCAGCAGCTTAGGAATGGGGCTTCTAGGCTATGGCTACACCTTC

V gene: TRBV19
clone size: NA
J gene: TRBJ1-1
D gene: NA
CDR3 protein: CASSRGRSNTEAFF
CDR3 DNA: TGTGCCAGTAGTAGGGGAAGGAGTAACACTGAAGCTTTCTTT

V gene: TRBV20-1
clone size: NA
J gene: TRBJ1-2
D gene: NA
CDR3 protein: CSARALNYGYTF
CDR3 DNA: TGCAGTGCTAGAGCCCTTAACTATGGCTACACCTTC

V gene: TRBV6-6
clone size: NA
J gene: TRBJ1-4
D gene: TRBD1
CDR3 protein: CASSYGGQGEKLFF
CDR3 DNA: TGTGCCAGCAGTTACGGGGGACAGGGTGAAAAACTGTTTTTT

V gene: TRBV28
clone size: NA
J gene: TRBJ2-3
D gene: TRBD1
CDR3 protein: CASSSGQAFPDTQYF
CDR3 DNA: TGTGCCAGCAGTTCCGGACAGGCCTTCCCAGATACGCAGTATTTT

V gene: TRBV24-1
clone size: few
J gene: TRBJ2-1
D gene: TRBD1
CDR3 protein: CATSDSGQGTYNEQFF
CDR3 DNA: TGTGCCACCAGTGATTCGGGACAGGGTACCTACAATGAGCAGTTCTTC

V gene: TRBV7-9
clone size: many
J gene: TRBJ2-1
D gene: TRBD2
CDR3 protein: CASSSSGGARRLAGLEQFF
CDR3 DNA: TGTGCCAGCAGCTCCTCAGGGGGCGCGCGGCGACTAGCGGGACTTGAGCAGTTCTTC

V gene: TRBV24-1
clone size: few
J gene: TRBJ2-2
D gene: NA
CDR3 protein: CATSDSTGELFF
CDR3 DNA: TGTGCCACCAGTGATTCCACCGGGGAGCTGTTTTTT

V gene: TRBV11-2
clone size: NA
J gene: TRBJ2-1
D gene: TRBD2
CDR3 protein: CASSHRDYGKQFF
CDR3 DNA: TGTGCCAGCAGCCACCGGGACTACGGCAAGCAGTTCTTC

V gene: TRBV7-8
clone size: NA
J gene: TRBJ2-3
D gene: NA
CDR3 protein: CASSLAPWGTPDTQYF
CDR3 DNA: TGTGCCAGCAGCTTGGCTCCATGGGGGACCCCAGATACGCAGTATTTT